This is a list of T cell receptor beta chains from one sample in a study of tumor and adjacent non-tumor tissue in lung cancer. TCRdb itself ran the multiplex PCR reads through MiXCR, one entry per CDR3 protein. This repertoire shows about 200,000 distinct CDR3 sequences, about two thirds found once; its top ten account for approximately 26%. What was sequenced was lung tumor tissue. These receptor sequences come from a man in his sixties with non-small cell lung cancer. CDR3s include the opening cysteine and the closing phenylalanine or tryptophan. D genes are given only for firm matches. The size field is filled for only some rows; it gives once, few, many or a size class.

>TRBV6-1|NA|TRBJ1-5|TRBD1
CTSSDGQGHQPQHF
TGTACCAGCAGTGATGGACAGGGTCATCAGCCCCAGCATTTT
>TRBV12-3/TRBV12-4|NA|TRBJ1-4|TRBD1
CASNKDRGNEKLLF
TGTGCCAGCAACAAAGACAGGGGTAATGAAAAACTGCTTTTT
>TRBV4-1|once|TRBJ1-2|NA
CASSQVTGSRVNYGYTF
TGCGCCAGCAGCCAAGTCACAGGGTCGAGAGTTAACTATGGCTACACCTTC
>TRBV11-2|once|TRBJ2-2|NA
CASSLGVNTVELFF
TGTGCCAGCAGCTTGGGGGTTAACACTGTGGAGCTGTTTTTT
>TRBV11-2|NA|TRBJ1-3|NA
CASSAMGAKRNTIYF
TGTGCCAGCAGCGCCATGGGGGCAAAGCGAAACACCATATATTTT
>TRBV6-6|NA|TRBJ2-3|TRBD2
CASSHCPGGAWEGTDTQYF
TGTGCCAGCAGTCACTGCCCGGGAGGGGCATGGGAGGGCACAGATACGCAGTATTTT
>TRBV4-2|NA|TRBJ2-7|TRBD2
CASSPSRTSGGAYEQYF
TGTGCCAGCAGCCCATCCCGGACTAGCGGGGGGGCCTACGAGCAGTACTTC
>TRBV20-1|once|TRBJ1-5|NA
CSASFGLGPSDQPQHF
TGCAGTGCTAGTTTCGGGCTTGGTCCTTCGGATCAGCCCCAGCATTTT
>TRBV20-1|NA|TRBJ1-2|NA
CSATDRMWAYGYTF
TGCAGTGCTACCGATAGAATGTGGGCCTATGGCTACACCTTC
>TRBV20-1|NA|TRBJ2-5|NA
CSVRGSGTQETQYF
TGCAGTGTTAGAGGGTCAGGAACTCAAGAGACCCAGTACTTC
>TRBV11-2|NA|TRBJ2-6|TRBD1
CASSLRGQGESGANVLIF
TGCGCAAGCAGCTTAAGAGGACAGGGCGAGTCTGGGGCCAACGTCCTGATTTTC
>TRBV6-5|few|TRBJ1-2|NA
CASSYQGSNYGYTF
TGTGCCAGCAGTTATCAGGGCTCCAACTATGGCTACACCTTC
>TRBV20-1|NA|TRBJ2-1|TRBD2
CSARDYLRGGANEQFF
TGCAGTGCTAGAGATTACTTGCGGGGGGGCGCAAATGAGCAGTTCTTC
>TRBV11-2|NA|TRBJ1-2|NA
CASSSVLIGGYTF
TGTGCCAGCAGCTCCGTACTGATAGGGGGCTACACCTTC
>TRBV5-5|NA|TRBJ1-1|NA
CASSLIGVRNTEAFF
TGTGCCAGCAGCTTGATAGGGGTAAGGAACACTGAAGCTTTCTTT
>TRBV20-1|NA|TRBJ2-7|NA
CSARADRGLGYEQYF
TGCAGTGCTAGGGCGGATCGGGGGTTGGGCTATGAGCAGTACTTC
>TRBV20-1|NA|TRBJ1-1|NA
CSDRVPETAEVFF
TGCAGTGATAGGGTACCAGAGACGGCTGAAGTTTTCTTT
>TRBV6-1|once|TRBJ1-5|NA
CASLDGLYNNQPQHF
TGTGCCAGCTTGGACGGGCTCTATAACAATCAGCCCCAGCATTTT
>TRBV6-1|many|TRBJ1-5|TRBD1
CASRALTGGGNQPQHF
TGTGCCAGCAGAGCCTTGACAGGGGGTGGCAATCAGCCCCAGCATTTT
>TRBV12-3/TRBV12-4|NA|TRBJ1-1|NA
CASSLPLGGNTEAFF
TGTGCCAGCAGTCTCCCCCTGGGCGGGAACACTGAAGCTTTCTTT